A selection of T cell receptor beta chains follows, all from one sample in a study of blood T cell repertoires in COVID-19. TCRdb's copy holds only in-frame clones and misses some; the assay was immunoSEQ multiplex PCR. Of about 200,000 clones in the sample, roughly 84% were seen once. Sequenced material: peripheral blood. These receptors were taken from a person aged 65 to 85 with COVID-19, enrolled during active disease. Both conserved end residues are part of each CDR3. The D gene is left open where the match is weak. Some rows mark clone size as missing; the rest say once, few, many or name a class of expanded clone.

V	size	D	J	CDR3	DNA
TRBV27	NA	TRBD1	TRBJ1-5	CASSLDRAGNQPQHF	TGTGCCAGCAGCTTGGACAGGGCTGGCAATCAGCCCCAGCATTTT
TRBV7-3	NA	NA	TRBJ2-5	CASSPYGSGQETQYF	TGTGCCAGCAGCCCCTATGGGTCAGGCCAAGAGACCCAGTACTTC
TRBV10-3	once	TRBD2	TRBJ2-1	CAIGDYHEQFF	TGTGCCATCGGGGACTATCATGAGCAGTTCTTC
TRBV28	NA	TRBD2	TRBJ2-1	CASSFRGRGFNEQFF	TGTGCCAGCAGTTTCCGCGGGAGAGGTTTTAATGAGCAGTTCTTC
TRBV6-5	NA	NA	TRBJ2-3	CASSSLDTQYF	TGTGCCAGCAGTTCTTTGGATACGCAGTATTTT
TRBV7-8	once	NA	TRBJ2-3	CASSLDLPDTQYF	TGTGCCAGCAGCTTAGATCTCCCAGATACGCAGTATTTT
TRBV3-1/TRBV3-2	NA	TRBD1	TRBJ2-7	CASGRTGGFLEQYF	TGTGCCAGCGGCAGGACAGGGGGGTTTCTCGAGCAGTACTTC
TRBV4-1	NA	NA	TRBJ1-6	CASRAGNYNSPLHF	TGCGCCAGCAGAGCCGGGAACTATAATTCACCCCTCCACTTT
TRBV10-2	NA	NA	TRBJ1-5	CASSDRPEPQHF	TGCGCCAGCTCAGACAGGCCAGAGCCCCAGCATTTT
TRBV7-9	NA	NA	TRBJ2-7	CASSLGQLYEQYF	TGTGCCAGCAGCTTAGGACAGCTTTACGAGCAGTACTTC
TRBV11-2	NA	TRBD1	TRBJ1-2	CASSQGQVSSNYGYTF	TGTGCCAGCAGCCAAGGACAGGTATCTTCTAACTATGGCTACACCTTC
TRBV9	NA	NA	TRBJ2-7	CASSVDGPGKDEQYF	TGTGCCAGCAGCGTAGACGGACCAGGGAAGGACGAGCAGTACTTC
TRBV7-2	NA	TRBD2	TRBJ2-2	CASSTEGLALETGGELFF	TGTGCCAGCAGCACAGAGGGACTAGCTCTGGAGACGGGCGGGGAGCTGTTTTTT
TRBV29-1	NA	NA	TRBJ1-2	CSVRSANYGYTF	TGCAGCGTTAGGAGCGCTAACTATGGCTACACCTTC
TRBV5-6	NA	TRBD1	TRBJ1-6	CASSRDRPASSYNSPLHF	TGTGCCAGCAGTCGGGACAGGCCAGCTAGCTCCTATAATTCACCCCTCCACTTT
TRBV6-6	NA	TRBD1	TRBJ2-7	CASRAGQGGYEQYF	TGTGCCAGCAGAGCCGGACAGGGGGGATACGAGCAGTACTTC
TRBV10-2	NA	NA	TRBJ2-7	CASSEFERVEQYF	TGCGCCAGCAGTGAGTTTGAGCGGGTCGAGCAGTACTTC
TRBV3-1/TRBV3-2	NA	NA	TRBJ2-5	CASSQGLSGGRRAETQYF	TGTGCCAGCAGCCAAGGGCTCTCAGGGGGGCGCAGGGCTGAGACCCAGTACTTC
TRBV5-5	NA	NA	TRBJ2-3	CASSLSGSEDTQYF	TGTGCCAGCAGCTTATCAGGGTCGGAAGATACGCAGTATTTT
TRBV28	NA	NA	TRBJ1-6	CASRRTYNSPLHF	TGTGCCAGCAGGCGGACATATAATTCACCCCTCCACTTT
TRBV5-4	NA	NA	TRBJ2-1	CASSLGRSSYNEQFF	TGTGCCAGCAGCTTGGGAAGGAGCTCCTACAATGAGCAGTTCTTC
TRBV5-1	once	NA	TRBJ1-1	CASSPGWTANTEAFF	TGCGCCAGCAGCCCCGGATGGACTGCGAACACTGAAGCTTTCTTT
TRBV5-1	NA	TRBD1	TRBJ1-6	CASNRGYNNSPLHF	TGCGCCAGCAACAGGGGGTACAATAATTCACCCCTCCACTTT
TRBV11-3	NA	NA	TRBJ2-1	CASSLGGMYNEQFF	TGTGCCAGCAGCTTAGGCGGGATGTACAATGAGCAGTTCTTC
TRBV27	NA	NA	TRBJ2-2	CASSLSRAGELFF	TGTGCCAGCAGTTTATCGAGAGCCGGGGAGCTGTTTTTT
TRBV28	NA	TRBD1	TRBJ1-6	CASSSTGVLVTSSYNSPLHF	TGTGCCAGCAGTTCGACAGGGGTTTTGGTCACCAGCTCCTATAATTCACCCCTCCACTTT
TRBV9	NA	TRBD2	TRBJ2-3	CASSVRAGGRTDTQYF	TGTGCCAGCAGCGTTCGGGCGGGGGGACGCACAGATACGCAGTATTTT
TRBV2	NA	TRBD1	TRBJ1-1	CASGDRGMNTEAFF	TGTGCCAGCGGGGACAGGGGAATGAACACTGAAGCTTTCTTT
TRBV7-9	NA	TRBD1	TRBJ2-7	CASSPLHVGTAYEQYF	TGTGCCAGCAGCCCATTACACGTAGGGACAGCTTACGAGCAGTACTTC
TRBV6-5	once	TRBD1	TRBJ1-2	CASRSTGFHGYTF	TGTGCCAGCCGATCGACAGGGTTCCATGGCTACACCTTC
TRBV7-2	NA	NA	TRBJ1-1	CASSYLTGMNTEAFF	TGTGCCAGCAGCTACCTTACAGGTATGAACACTGAAGCTTTCTTT
TRBV9	few	NA	TRBJ2-3	CASSAGTRSSRTDTQYF	TGTGCCAGCAGCGCCGGGACTCGCTCATCAAGAACAGATACGCAGTATTTT
TRBV7-9	NA	NA	TRBJ1-3	CASSLNGRLAGNTIYF	TGTGCCAGCAGCTTAAACGGTCGTCTTGCTGGAAACACCATATATTTT
TRBV4-2	NA	TRBD2	TRBJ2-3	CASSQDWATSGSGRADTQYF	TGTGCCAGCAGCCAAGATTGGGCGACTAGCGGGAGTGGTAGGGCAGATACGCAGTATTTT
TRBV28	NA	TRBD1	TRBJ2-5	CASSLGTARQETQYF	TGTGCCAGCAGTTTAGGGACAGCCAGGCAAGAGACCCAGTACTTC
TRBV23-1	NA	NA	TRBJ1-5	CASSSTDTSNQPQHF	TGCGCCAGCAGCTCAACTGATACTAGCAATCAGCCCCAGCATTTT
TRBV7-7	NA	NA	TRBJ2-5	CASSGLRTRGETQYF	TGTGCCAGCAGCGGCCTACGTACCCGGGGAGAGACCCAGTACTTC